Described below is a single T cell receptor beta chain sequence and its context. Profiling relied on immunoSEQ multiplex PCR, and the TCRdb table lists in-frame clones only, not all of them. Of fewer than 350,000 clones in the sample, approximately 88% were seen once. This sample was included in a study of blood T cell repertoires in COVID-19. The CDR3 totals 14 residues. Trimming removed 6 bases at V and 2 bases at J, with 13 bases between. The V gene's germline CDR1 is WNHNN and CDR2 SYGVQD (reference sequence). The origin of this receptor is a woman aged 30 to 39 with COVID-19, enrolled during active disease. Material: peripheral blood. The chain couples TRBV10-1 to TRBJ1-2; D is possibly TRBD1 (6 bases). CDR3 protein: CASRLQGENYGYTF. The DNA of the CDR3 is TGCGCCAGCAGATTACAGGGCGAGAACTATGGCTACACCTTC.